Presented here are 20 T cell receptor beta chains from one specimen sequenced in a study of control samples from healthy donors and cancer patients. The protocol was immunoSEQ multiplex PCR, while the TCRdb copy is restricted to in-frame clones and leaves out a portion. The sample contains 50,000 to 65,000 clones, about nine tenths of which appear only once. Sequencing input: PBMCs. Receptors were obtained from a woman aged 45-65 years with colorectal cancer.

The chain links TRBV2 to TRBJ1-1; D is ambiguous. Per the germline V gene, CDR1 is SNHLY and CDR2 is FYNNEI. Trimming shortened V by 6 bases and J by 5 bases, and 13 bases separated the two germline ends. This CDR3 region has 13 residues. The CDR3 DNA follows: TGTGCCAGCAGATTTACAGTAGAGACTGAAGCTTTCTTT. This codes for CASRFTVETEAFF.

The chain combines TRBV6-5 with TRBJ2-2; D is ambiguous. The CDR3 has 15 residues. Germline values: CDR1 MNHEY, CDR2 SVGAGI. V was cut by 6 bases and J by 5 bases, with 16 bases left in between. CDR3 region: CASRAVGPITGELFF. In nucleotides, the CDR3 is TGTGCCAGCAGGGCCGTTGGGCCGATAACCGGGGAGCTGTTTTTT.

The rearrangement uses TRBV19 and TRBJ2-3, with 10 bases aligning to TRBD2. CDR3 length: 14 residues. The germline gives CDR1 LNHDA, CDR2 SQIVND (reference sequence). V was pared by 7 bases and J by 3 bases, with 4 bases of the junction left unmatched. The CDR3 DNA reads TGTGCCAGTAAAAGCGGGGGGGCAACAGATACGCAGTATTTT. Protein sequence: CASKSGGATDTQYF.

This clone has only a few counts. The J gene is TRBJ1-1, the V gene TRBV6-5; 7 nucleotides match TRBD1. CDR1 and CDR2 from the germline V gene are MNHEY and SVGAGI. The V gene end was trimmed by 6 bases and the J gene end by 1 base; junction bases not matched to a gene: 8. The CDR3 runs 15 residues. The CDR3 loop is CASSARQGANTEAFF. The CDR3 bases are TGTGCCAGCAGCGCTAGACAGGGCGCGAACACTGAAGCTTTCTTT.

In nucleotides, the CDR3 is TGTGCCAGCAAAGGGACTAGCGGGAGCGATACGCAGTATTTT. Encoded protein: CASKGTSGSDTQYF. This chain connects TRBV28 to TRBJ2-3; the match to TRBD2 covers 14 bases. Germline assignment: CDR1 MDHEN and CDR2 SYDVKM. The V and J ends lost 7 bases and 6 bases, in that order; junction bases with no gene match: 3. The CDR3 runs 14 residues. Full variable domain (missing parts from reference TRBV28 and TRBJ2-3): DVKVTQSSRYLVKRTGEKVFLECVQDMDHENMFWYRQDPGLGLRLIYFSYDVKMKEKGDIPEGYSVSREKKERFSLILESASTNQTSMYLCASKGTSGSDTQYFGPGTRLTVL.

J is TRBJ1-4 and V is TRBV5-4; 7 bases are shared with TRBD1. Germline CDR1 is SGHNT and CDR2 is YYREEE (reference sequence). V dropped 4 bases and J dropped 3; count of bases not matched to a gene: 6. This CDR3 comprises 15 residues. DNA of the CDR3: TGTGCCAGCAGCCTGAGGGACAGCCCTAATGAAAAACTGTTTTTT. Its protein is CASSLRDSPNEKLFF.

The rearrangement joins TRBV6-5 to TRBJ1-1; D remains ambiguous. Germline CDR1 and CDR2: MNHEY and SVGAGI. The CDR3 length is 14 residues. Trimming removed 0 bases from V and 1 base from J, with 6 bases in between. The CDR3: CASSYSAANTEAFF. CDR3 DNA: TGTGCCAGCAGTTACTCGGCGGCGAACACTGAAGCTTTCTTT.

This chain links TRBV5-6 with TRBJ1-4; D call uncertain. The germline gives CDR1 SGHDT, CDR2 YYEEEE. V gave up 3 bases and J gave up 7 bases, with 16 bases separating them. This CDR3 has 15 residues. The CDR3 DNA reads as TGTGCCAGCAGCTCTAGGGCAGCCCCTTCTGAAAAACTGTTTTTT. Translation gives CASSSRAAPSEKLFF.

The CDR3 sequence is CASSMTGTGGEKLFF. The CDR3 DNA follows: TGTGCCAGTAGTATGACCGGGACAGGCGGGGAAAAACTGTTTTTT. V is TRBV19 and J is TRBJ1-4; 8 positions match TRBD1. The V gene end was trimmed by 3 bases and the J gene end by 8 bases; junction bases not matched to a gene: 8. CDR3 length: 15 residues. Germline loops: CDR1 LNHDA, CDR2 SQIVND (reference sequence).

The count of this clone is one. The J gene is TRBJ1-1, the V gene TRBV10-3; TRBD1 might be the D (5 bases). Germline lookup yields CDR1 ENHRY and CDR2 SYGVKD. The ends were cut back, 3 bases at V and 6 bases at J, with 11 bases in the middle. This CDR3 has 13 residues. The CDR3 loop reads CAISEVQGSEAFF. The CDR3 coding sequence is TGTGCCATCAGTGAAGTTCAGGGTTCTGAAGCTTTCTTT.

The V gene is TRBV18, the J gene TRBJ2-3, with a weak D call TRBD2 (5 bases). Per the germline V gene, CDR1 is KGHSH and CDR2 is LQKENI. V lost 2 bases and J lost 1, with 10 bases in between. The CDR3 spans 15 residues. The CDR3 bases are TGTGCCAGCTCACCATCGCATAGCGGCACAGATACGCAGTATTTT. It is translated as CASSPSHSGTDTQYF. Based on the CDR3 plus reference TRBV18 and TRBJ2-3, the full variable domain is NAGVMQNPRHLVRRRGQEARLRCSPMKGHSHVYWYRQLPEEGLKFMVYLQKENIIDESGMPKERFSAEFPKEGPSILRIQQVVRGDSAAYFCASSPSHSGTDTQYFGPGTRLTVL.

This chain links TRBV19 with TRBJ2-1; 8 bases map to TRBD1. The CDR3 totals 14 residues. The germline V gene encodes CDR1 LNHDA and CDR2 SQIVND (reference sequence). V lost 6 bases, J lost 1 base, and 2 bases stayed unmatched. In DNA, the CDR3 is TGTGCCAGTAGAAGGACAGGGTCCTACAATGAGCAGTTCTTC. It is translated as CASRRTGSYNEQFF.

J is TRBJ2-7 and V is TRBV5-1; possible D gene TRBD2, 5 bases. The V end lost 4 bases, the J end lost 0 bases, and 23 bases lay between the germline ends. The CDR3 length is 18 residues. CDR1 and CDR2 from the germline V gene are SGHRS and YFSETQ. The CDR3 region has the DNA TGCGCCAGCAGCCCAAACCTCCGGAGGCCCCCCCTCTCCTACGAGCAGTACTTC. It yields the protein CASSPNLRRPPLSYEQYF.

The chain carries TRBV7-9 and TRBJ2-1; either TRBD1 or TRBD2 may supply D (5 bases each). From germline, CDR1 is SEHNR and CDR2 FQNEAQ (reference sequence). V was clipped by 3 bases and J by 1 base, with 13 bases between them. The length of the CDR3 is 16 residues. CDR3 protein: CASSLGVGISYNEQFF. The DNA for the CDR3 is TGTGCCAGCAGCTTGGGGGTCGGGATTTCCTACAATGAGCAGTTCTTC.

The J gene is TRBJ1-5, the V gene TRBV19; D remains unclear. V was trimmed by 6 bases and J by 1 base, leaving 4 bases between them. CDR1 and CDR2 (germline): LNHDA, SQIVND (reference sequence). The CDR3 length is 12 residues. The CDR3 loop reads CASRASNQPQHF. The CDR3 DNA follows: TGTGCCAGTAGGGCCAGCAATCAGCCCCAGCATTTT.

V and J are TRBV9 and TRBJ1-6, with a tentative D call TRBD1 (5 bases). CDR1 is SGDLS and CDR2 is YYNGEE in the germline V gene. The V end lost 1 base, the J end lost 10 bases, and 12 bases lay between the germline ends. The CDR3 has 14 amino acids. CDR3 protein: CASSVRGGDSPLHF. The CDR3 DNA reads as TGTGCCAGCAGCGTACGGGGGGGAGACTCACCCCTCCACTTT.

This chain connects TRBV7-9 to TRBJ1-1; 7 bases match TRBD1. The CDR3 is made up of 13 amino acids. The junction had 6 bases not matched to a gene; V was cut back by 4 bases and J by 7 bases. The germline V gene has CDR1 SEHNR and CDR2 FQNEAQ (reference sequence). The CDR3 reads CASSSLTGFEAFF. The CDR3 nucleotides read TGTGCCAGCAGCTCACTGACAGGGTTTGAAGCTTTCTTT.

The gene calls are TRBV7-3 and TRBJ2-1; TRBD2 aligns across 9 bases. V shed 5 bases, J shed 8 bases, and the junction held 19 bases outside the gene matches. The length of the CDR3 is 18 residues. CDR1 SGHTA and CDR2 FQGTGA come from the germline V gene. Here the CDR3 DNA reads TGTGCCAGCAGCCCCCGGGCAGGGCGGGGGGGCCTCACCGATGAGCAGTTCTTC. Translation: CASSPRAGRGGLTDEQFF.

This sequence joins TRBV4-1 and TRBJ2-5; D is perhaps TRBD1 (7 bases). Germline loops: CDR1 MGHRA, CDR2 YSYEKL. The CDR3 is made up of 15 amino acids. Trimming shortened V by 2 bases and J by 4 bases, and 14 bases separated the two germline ends. For the CDR3, the DNA is TGCGCCAGCAGCCAATCGGTGCAGGGGGGAGAGACCCAGTACTTC. It encodes CASSQSVQGGETQYF.

This chain connects TRBV6-4 to TRBJ1-5, with 9 positions matching TRBD1. The V gene end was trimmed by 5 bases and the J gene end by 7 bases; junction bases not matched to a gene: 6. Germline loops: CDR1 MRHNA, CDR2 SNTAGT. The CDR3 spans 14 residues. The CDR3 DNA reads TGTGCCAGCAGTCCAGAGACAGGGGGACAGCCCCAGCATTTT. Its translation: CASSPETGGQPQHF.